The clone carrying this T cell receptor beta chain showed up just a few times. Its matching antigen is unknown. These data come from a study of T-cell reconstitution after alpha-beta-depleted transplantation in children. Unique molecular identifiers were used to barcode this TCRbeta library. One entry per CDR3 protein results from TCRdb running MiXCR on the PCR reads. The data contain roughly 240,000 distinct CDR3 sequences, roughly 8% of them singletons. Study observations and caveats: T-cell counts and diversity at one year following transplant were attributed mainly to newly produced T cells. Expanded clones from the graft, numbering several hundred, reportedly supplied alpha-beta T cells about two months after transplant. From surviving recipient T cells and thymic progenitors came the high day-60 TCRbeta diversity observed in some patients.

The V segment lost 4 bases and the J segment 9 bases; nucleotides outside the gene matches: 9. This CDR3 has 14 amino acids. The sample in question was PBMCs, mostly from graft donor cells, obtained 180 days after TCRalphabeta/CD19-depleted stem cell transplant. The chain couples TRBV5-3 to TRBJ2-1; 8 nucleotides line up with TRBD1. TRBV5-3 belongs to the ORF category, with a function that is uncertain. This TCR was sampled from a male patient younger than 18 who had a stem cell transplant for acute lymphoblastic leukemia, so the T cells may come from the graft donor. CDR3 bases: TGTGCCAGAAGCCCGCCGGCAGGGGGCATTGAGCAGTTCTTC. The encoded protein is CARSPPAGGIEQFF.